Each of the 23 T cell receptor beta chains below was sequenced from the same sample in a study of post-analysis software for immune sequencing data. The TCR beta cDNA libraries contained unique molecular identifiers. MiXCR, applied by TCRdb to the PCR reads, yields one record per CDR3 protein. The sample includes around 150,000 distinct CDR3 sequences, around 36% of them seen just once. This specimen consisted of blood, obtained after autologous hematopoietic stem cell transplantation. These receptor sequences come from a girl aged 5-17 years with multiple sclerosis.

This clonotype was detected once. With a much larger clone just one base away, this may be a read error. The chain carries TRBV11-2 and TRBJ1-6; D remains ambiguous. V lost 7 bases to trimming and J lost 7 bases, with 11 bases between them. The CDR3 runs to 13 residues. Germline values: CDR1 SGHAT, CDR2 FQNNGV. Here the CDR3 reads CASNLQANSPLHF. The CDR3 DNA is TGTGCCAGCAACTTGCAGGCAAATTCACCCCTCCACTTT.

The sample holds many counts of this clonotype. CDR3 sequence: CSVAAGLTYEQYF. CDR3 sequence (DNA): TGCAGCGTTGCGGCAGGTCTTACCTACGAGCAGTACTTC. The rearrangement uses TRBV29-1 and TRBJ2-7; D ambiguous. CDR1 and CDR2 from the germline V gene are SQVTM and ANQGSEA. The CDR3 contains 13 residues. V lost 4 bases and J 2 bases, leaving 12 bases between the germline ends.

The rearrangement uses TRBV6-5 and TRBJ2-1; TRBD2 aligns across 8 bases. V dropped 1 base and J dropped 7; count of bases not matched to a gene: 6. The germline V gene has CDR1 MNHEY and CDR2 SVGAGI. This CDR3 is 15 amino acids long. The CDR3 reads CASSYWREDGNEQFF. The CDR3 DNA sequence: TGTGCCAGCAGTTACTGGCGGGAGGACGGGAATGAGCAGTTCTTC.

DNA for the CDR3: TGTGCCAGCAGCTTAGATGGGCGGGAGGGCTTCAGAGAGACCCAGTACTTC. Encoded protein: CASSLDGREGFRETQYF. The gene calls are TRBV11-2 and TRBJ2-5; 9 bases agree with TRBD2. The CDR3 loop spans 17 amino acids. Trimming took 0 bases from V and 4 from J; bases not matched to a gene: 9. CDR1 is SGHAT and CDR2 is FQNNGV in the germline V gene. Supplemented by reference TRBV11-2 and TRBJ2-5, the full variable domain reads EAGVAQSPRYKIIEKRQSVAFWCNPISGHATLYWYQQILGQGPKLLIQFQNNGVVDDSQLPKDRFSAERLKGVDSTLKIQPAKLEDSAVYLCASSLDGREGFRETQYFGPGTRLLVL.

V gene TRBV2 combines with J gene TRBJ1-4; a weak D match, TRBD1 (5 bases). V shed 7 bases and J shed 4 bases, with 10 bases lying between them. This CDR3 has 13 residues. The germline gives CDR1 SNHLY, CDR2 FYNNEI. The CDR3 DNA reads TGTGCCAGCAAAGGACAACTTAATGAAAAACTGTTTTTT. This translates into CASKGQLNEKLFF. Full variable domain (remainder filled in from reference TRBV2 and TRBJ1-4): EPEVTQTPSHQVTQMGQEVILRCVPISNHLYFYWYRQILGQKVEFLVSFYNNEISEKSEIFDDQFSVERPDGSNFTLKIRSTKLEDSAMYFCASKGQLNEKLFFGSGTQLSVL.

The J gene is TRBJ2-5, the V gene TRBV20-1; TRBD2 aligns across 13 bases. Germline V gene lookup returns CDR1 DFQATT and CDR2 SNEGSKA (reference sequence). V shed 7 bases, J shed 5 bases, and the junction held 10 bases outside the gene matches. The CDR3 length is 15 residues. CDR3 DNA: TGCAGTGTGGCCCGACTAGCGGGAGGAGGGGAGACCCAGTACTTC. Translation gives CSVARLAGGGETQYF.

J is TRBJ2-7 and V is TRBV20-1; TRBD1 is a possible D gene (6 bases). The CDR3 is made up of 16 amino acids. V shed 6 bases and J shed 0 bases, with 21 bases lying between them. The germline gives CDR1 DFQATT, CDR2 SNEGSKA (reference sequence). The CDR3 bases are TGCAGTGCAGACCCACAGGGAGTCCGAAGCTCCTACGAGCAGTACTTC. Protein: CSADPQGVRSSYEQYF.

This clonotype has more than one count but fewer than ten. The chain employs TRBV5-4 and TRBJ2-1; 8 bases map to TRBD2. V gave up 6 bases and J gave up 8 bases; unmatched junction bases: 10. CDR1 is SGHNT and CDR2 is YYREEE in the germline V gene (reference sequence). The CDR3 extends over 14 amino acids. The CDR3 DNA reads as TGTGCCAGCACTACTAGCGGCCAGCCCGATGAGCAGTTCTTC. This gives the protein CASTTSGQPDEQFF.

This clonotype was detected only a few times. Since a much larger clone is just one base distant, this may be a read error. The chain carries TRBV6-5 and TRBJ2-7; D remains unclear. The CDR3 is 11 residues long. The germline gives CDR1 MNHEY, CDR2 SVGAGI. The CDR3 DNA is TGTGCCGGCAGACGTCAGTACGAGCAGTACTTC. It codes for CAGRRQYEQYF.

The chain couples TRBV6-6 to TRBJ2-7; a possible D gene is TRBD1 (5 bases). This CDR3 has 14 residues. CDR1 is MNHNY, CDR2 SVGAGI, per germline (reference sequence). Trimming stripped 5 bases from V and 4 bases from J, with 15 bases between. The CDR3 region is CASSPRTGSYEQYF. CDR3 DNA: TGTGCCAGCAGTCCCAGAACAGGATCTTACGAGCAGTACTTC.

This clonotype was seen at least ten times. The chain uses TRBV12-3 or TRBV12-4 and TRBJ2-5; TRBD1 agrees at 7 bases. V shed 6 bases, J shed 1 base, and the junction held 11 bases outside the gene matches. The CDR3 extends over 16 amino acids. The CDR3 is CASSYHGWDSQETQYF. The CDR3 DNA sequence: TGTGCCAGCAGCTATCACGGATGGGACAGCCAAGAGACCCAGTACTTC.

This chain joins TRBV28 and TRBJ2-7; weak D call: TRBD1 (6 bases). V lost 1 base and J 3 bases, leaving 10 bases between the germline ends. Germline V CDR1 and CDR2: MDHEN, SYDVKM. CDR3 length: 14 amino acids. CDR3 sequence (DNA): TGTGCCAGCAGTTTATCAGGGGCGGGCTACGAGCAGTACTTC. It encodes CASSLSGAGYEQYF. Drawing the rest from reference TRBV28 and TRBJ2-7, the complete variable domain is DVKVTQSSRYLVKRTGEKVFLECVQDMDHENMFWYRQDPGLGLRLIYFSYDVKMKEKGDIPEGYSVSREKKERFSLILESASTNQTSMYLCASSLSGAGYEQYFGPGTRLTVT.

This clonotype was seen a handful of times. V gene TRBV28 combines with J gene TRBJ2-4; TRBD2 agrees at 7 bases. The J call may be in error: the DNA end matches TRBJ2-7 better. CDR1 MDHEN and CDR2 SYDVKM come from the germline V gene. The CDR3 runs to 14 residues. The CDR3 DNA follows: TGTGCCAGCAGCCCACGCGGGAGCGCACACGAGCAGTACTTC. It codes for CASSPRGSAHEQYF.

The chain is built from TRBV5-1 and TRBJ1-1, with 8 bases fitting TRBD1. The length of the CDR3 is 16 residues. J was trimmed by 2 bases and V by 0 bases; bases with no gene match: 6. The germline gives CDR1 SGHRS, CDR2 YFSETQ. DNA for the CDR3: TGCGCCAGCAGCTTGGGCTCCGGGACAGGCAACACTGAAGCTTTCTTT. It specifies CASSLGSGTGNTEAFF.

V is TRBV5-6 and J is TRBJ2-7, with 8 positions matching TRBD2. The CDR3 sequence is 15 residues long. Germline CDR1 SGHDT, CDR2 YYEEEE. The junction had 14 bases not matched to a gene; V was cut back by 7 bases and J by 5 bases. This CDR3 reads CASGRLGAGANEQYF. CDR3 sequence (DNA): TGTGCCAGCGGTCGCCTCGGAGCGGGAGCAAACGAGCAGTACTTC.

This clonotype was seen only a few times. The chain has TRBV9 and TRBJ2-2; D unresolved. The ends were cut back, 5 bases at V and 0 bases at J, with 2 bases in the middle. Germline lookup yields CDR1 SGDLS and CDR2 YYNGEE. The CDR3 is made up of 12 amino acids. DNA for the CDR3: TGTGCCAGCAGGTCGAACACCGGGGAGCTGTTTTTT. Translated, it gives CASRSNTGELFF.

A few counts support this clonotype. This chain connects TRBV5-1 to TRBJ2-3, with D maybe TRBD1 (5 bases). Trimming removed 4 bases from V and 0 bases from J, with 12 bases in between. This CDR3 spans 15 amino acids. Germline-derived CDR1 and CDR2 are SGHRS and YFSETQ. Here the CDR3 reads CASSLQGLSTDTQYF. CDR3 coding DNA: TGCGCCAGCAGCCTGCAGGGATTAAGCACAGATACGCAGTATTTT.

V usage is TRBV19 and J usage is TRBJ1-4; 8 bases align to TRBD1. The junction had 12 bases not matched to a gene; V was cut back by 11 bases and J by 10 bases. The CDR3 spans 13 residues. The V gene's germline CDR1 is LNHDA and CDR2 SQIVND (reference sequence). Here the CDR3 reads CASTGGRGGKLFF. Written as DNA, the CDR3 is TGTGCCTCTACAGGGGGGAGGGGTGGAAAACTGTTTTTT.

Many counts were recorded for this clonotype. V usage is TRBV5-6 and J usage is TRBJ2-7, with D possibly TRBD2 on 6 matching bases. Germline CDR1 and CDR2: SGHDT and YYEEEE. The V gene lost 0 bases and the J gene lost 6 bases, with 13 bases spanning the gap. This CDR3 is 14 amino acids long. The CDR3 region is CASSLVGGSGEQYF. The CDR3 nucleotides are TGTGCCAGCAGCTTGGTGGGGGGTTCGGGCGAGCAGTACTTC.

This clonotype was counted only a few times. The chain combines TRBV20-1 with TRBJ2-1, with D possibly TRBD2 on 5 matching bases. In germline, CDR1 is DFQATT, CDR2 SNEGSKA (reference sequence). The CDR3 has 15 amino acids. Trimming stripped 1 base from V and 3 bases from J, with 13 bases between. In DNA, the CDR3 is TGCAGTGCTAGAGTCCCGGGATCGGACTACAATGAGCAGTTCTTC. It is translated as CSARVPGSDYNEQFF.

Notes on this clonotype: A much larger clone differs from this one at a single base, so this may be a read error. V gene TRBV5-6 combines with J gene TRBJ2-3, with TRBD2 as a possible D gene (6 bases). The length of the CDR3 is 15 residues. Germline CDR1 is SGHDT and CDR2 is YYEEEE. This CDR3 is CASSIGTASTDMQYF. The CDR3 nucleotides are TGTGCCAGCAGCATAGGGACTGCTAGCACAGATATGCAGTATTTT. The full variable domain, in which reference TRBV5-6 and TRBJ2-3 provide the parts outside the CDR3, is DAGVTQSPTHLIKTRGQQVTLRCSPKSGHDTVSWYQQALGQGPQFIFQYYEEEERQRGNFPDRFSGHQFPNYSSELNVNALLLGDSALYLCASSIGTASTDMQYFGPGTRLTVL.

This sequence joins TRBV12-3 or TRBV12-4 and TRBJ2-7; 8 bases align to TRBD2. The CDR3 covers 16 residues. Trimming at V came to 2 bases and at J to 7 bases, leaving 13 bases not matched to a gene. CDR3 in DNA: TGTGCCAGCAGTTTAAGGTTCAGCGGGAGACCCAATGAGCAGTACTTC. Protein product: CASSLRFSGRPNEQYF.

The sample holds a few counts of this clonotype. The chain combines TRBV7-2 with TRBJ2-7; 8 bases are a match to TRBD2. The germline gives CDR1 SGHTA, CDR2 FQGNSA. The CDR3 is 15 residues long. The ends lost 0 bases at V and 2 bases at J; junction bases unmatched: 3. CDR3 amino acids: CASSLAGGGTYEQYF. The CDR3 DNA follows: TGTGCCAGCAGCTTAGCCGGGGGGGGGACCTACGAGCAGTACTTC.